This is a list of T cell receptor beta chains from one sample in a study of TIL therapy for anti-PD-1-resistant metastatic lung cancer. This table comes from immunoSEQ multiplex PCR, and its TCRdb copy is limited to in-frame clones, with some not included. Of about 59,000 clones listed, approximately 75% were seen once; the top ten hold under 3%. The specimen was blood, collected at baseline. The receptors here all came from a person aged 25-85 years with non-small cell lung cancer. CDR3s include the opening cysteine and the closing phenylalanine or tryptophan. The D gene is left open where the match is weak. Rows may omit the clone size; those that give it use once, few, many or a size class.

cdr3_aa: CSVEGHTEAFF
cdr3_nt: TGCAGCGTTGAGGGCCACACTGAAGCTTTCTTT
j_call: TRBJ1-1
d_call: .
v_call: TRBV29-1
clone_size: .

cdr3_aa: CASSFSGSGVEQFF
cdr3_nt: TGTGCCAGCAGCTTTAGCGGGAGTGGTGTTGAGCAGTTCTTC
j_call: TRBJ2-1
d_call: TRBD2
v_call: TRBV11-3
clone_size: .

cdr3_aa: CAIREGTGIAHTEAFF
cdr3_nt: TGTGCCATCAGAGAGGGGACAGGGATTGCCCACACTGAAGCTTTCTTT
j_call: TRBJ1-1
d_call: TRBD1
v_call: TRBV10-3
clone_size: few

cdr3_aa: CASSFRGSEQYF
cdr3_nt: TGTGCCAGCTCCTTCAGGGGGAGCGAGCAGTACTTC
j_call: TRBJ2-7
d_call: TRBD1
v_call: TRBV12-3/TRBV12-4
clone_size: .

cdr3_aa: CASSSWTGIYSSGANVLTF
cdr3_nt: TGTGCCAGCTCATCGTGGACAGGGATTTATAGCTCTGGGGCCAACGTCCTGACTTTC
j_call: TRBJ2-6
d_call: TRBD1
v_call: TRBV18
clone_size: .

cdr3_aa: CASSPRGAYEQYF
cdr3_nt: TGTGCCAGCAGCCCGAGGGGGGCCTACGAGCAGTACTTC
j_call: TRBJ2-7
d_call: .
v_call: TRBV7-9
clone_size: .

cdr3_aa: CASSLGGAGSQETQYF
cdr3_nt: TGTGCCAGCAGCTTAGGCGGGGCGGGGAGCCAAGAGACCCAGTACTTC
j_call: TRBJ2-5
d_call: .
v_call: TRBV7-6
clone_size: few

cdr3_aa: CASSPRLGLAGGPVSNEQFF
cdr3_nt: TGTGCCAGCTCACCCCGACTCGGACTAGCGGGAGGGCCTGTAAGCAATGAGCAGTTCTTC
j_call: TRBJ2-1
d_call: TRBD2
v_call: TRBV18
clone_size: .

cdr3_aa: CATSDRVIRDTQYF
cdr3_nt: TGTGCCACCAGTGATCGAGTGATCCGAGATACGCAGTATTTT
j_call: TRBJ2-3
d_call: .
v_call: TRBV24-1
clone_size: .

cdr3_aa: CASSSRTDSYGYTF
cdr3_nt: TGTGCCAGCAGCTCACGGACGGATAGCTATGGCTACACCTTC
j_call: TRBJ1-2
d_call: .
v_call: TRBV7-9
clone_size: medium-sized

cdr3_aa: CASSTQGQNGYTF
cdr3_nt: TGTGCCAGCAGTACGCAGGGGCAGAATGGCTACACCTTC
j_call: TRBJ1-2
d_call: .
v_call: TRBV28
clone_size: .

cdr3_aa: CASSVGGEGGTEAFF
cdr3_nt: TGTGCCAGCAGCGTGGGTGGGGAAGGGGGTACTGAAGCTTTCTTT
j_call: TRBJ1-1
d_call: .
v_call: TRBV5-4
clone_size: .

cdr3_aa: CARGMSSGNTIYF
cdr3_nt: TGTGCCAGAGGGATGAGCTCTGGAAACACCATATATTTT
j_call: TRBJ1-3
d_call: .
v_call: TRBV19
clone_size: .

cdr3_aa: CASSPRTGEGVYGYTF
cdr3_nt: TGTGCCAGCTCACCTCGCACAGGGGAAGGGGTCTATGGCTACACCTTC
j_call: TRBJ1-2
d_call: TRBD1
v_call: TRBV18
clone_size: .

cdr3_aa: CASSGVAGGTGELFF
cdr3_nt: TGTGCCAGCAGTGGGGTAGCGGGGGGCACCGGGGAGCTGTTTTTT
j_call: TRBJ2-2
d_call: TRBD2
v_call: TRBV2
clone_size: .

cdr3_aa: CASSPLLSGELFF
cdr3_nt: TGTGCTAGCAGCCCCCTACTGAGCGGGGAGCTGTTTTTT
j_call: TRBJ2-2
d_call: .
v_call: TRBV7-7
clone_size: .

cdr3_aa: CVAASPTEGYTF
cdr3_nt: TGTGTCGCGGCCAGCCCTACGGAAGGCTACACCTTC
j_call: TRBJ1-2
d_call: .
v_call: TRBV15
clone_size: .

cdr3_aa: CATSRDTWGAGETQYF
cdr3_nt: TGTGCCACCAGCAGAGATACATGGGGGGCAGGGGAGACCCAGTACTTC
j_call: TRBJ2-5
d_call: .
v_call: TRBV15
clone_size: .

cdr3_aa: CATSGGLWSTDTQYF
cdr3_nt: TGTGCCACCTCGGGGGGGTTGTGGAGCACAGATACGCAGTATTTT
j_call: TRBJ2-3
d_call: TRBD2
v_call: TRBV11-2
clone_size: .

cdr3_aa: CASSFGTFGYTF
cdr3_nt: TGTGCCAGCAGCTTTGGGACTTTTGGCTACACCTTC
j_call: TRBJ1-2
d_call: .
v_call: TRBV11-2
clone_size: .

cdr3_aa: CASSLGNREDTQYF
cdr3_nt: TGTGCCAGCAGCTTGGGAAACAGGGAGGATACGCAGTATTTT
j_call: TRBJ2-3
d_call: .
v_call: TRBV7-8
clone_size: .

cdr3_aa: CASSYGGGDTQYF
cdr3_nt: TGTGCCAGCAGTTACGGGGGGGGAGATACGCAGTATTTT
j_call: TRBJ2-3
d_call: TRBD2
v_call: TRBV27
clone_size: .

cdr3_aa: CASSLRQTTGELFF
cdr3_nt: TGCGCCAGCAGCTTGAGACAGACCACCGGGGAGCTGTTTTTT
j_call: TRBJ2-2
d_call: .
v_call: TRBV5-1
clone_size: .

cdr3_aa: CASSESPGRIETQYF
cdr3_nt: TGCGCCAGCAGTGAGTCCCCGGGCCGGATAGAGACCCAGTACTTC
j_call: TRBJ2-5
d_call: .
v_call: TRBV10-1
clone_size: .

cdr3_aa: CASSPPGNRVGKEAFF
cdr3_nt: TGTGCCAGCTCACCACCGGGGAACAGGGTAGGGAAAGAAGCTTTCTTT
j_call: TRBJ1-1
d_call: .
v_call: TRBV18
clone_size: .

cdr3_aa: CASSSPGTGGYEQYF
cdr3_nt: TGTGCCAGCAGTTCCCCAGGGACAGGGGGATACGAGCAGTACTTC
j_call: TRBJ2-7
d_call: TRBD1
v_call: TRBV6-5
clone_size: .

cdr3_aa: CASSVLAGVETQYF
cdr3_nt: TGTGCCAGCAGCGTACTAGCGGGAGTAGAGACCCAGTACTTC
j_call: TRBJ2-5
d_call: TRBD2
v_call: TRBV7-2
clone_size: .

cdr3_aa: CASSWGSSNQPQHF
cdr3_nt: TGTGCCAGCTCTTGGGGGTCTAGCAATCAGCCCCAGCATTTT
j_call: TRBJ1-5
d_call: .
v_call: TRBV18
clone_size: .

cdr3_aa: CASSPERDRAYEQYF
cdr3_nt: TGTGCCAGCTCACCTGAACGGGACAGGGCCTACGAGCAGTACTTC
j_call: TRBJ2-7
d_call: TRBD1
v_call: TRBV18
clone_size: .

cdr3_aa: CASTPPGTDTQYF
cdr3_nt: TGCGCCAGCACCCCCCCAGGCACAGATACGCAGTATTTT
j_call: TRBJ2-3
d_call: .
v_call: TRBV5-1
clone_size: .

cdr3_aa: CASSLTSGLTNEKLFF
cdr3_nt: TGCGCCAGCAGCCTTACCTCAGGGTTGACTAATGAAAAACTGTTTTTT
j_call: TRBJ1-4
d_call: .
v_call: TRBV5-1
clone_size: .

cdr3_aa: CASSYLAGQETQYF
cdr3_nt: TGTGCCAGCAGTTACCTAGCGGGGCAAGAGACCCAGTACTTC
j_call: TRBJ2-5
d_call: TRBD2
v_call: TRBV6-5
clone_size: .

cdr3_aa: CASSGRGVEGNQPQHF
cdr3_nt: TGTGCCAGCAGCGGACGAGGGGTAGAGGGCAATCAGCCCCAGCATTTT
j_call: TRBJ1-5
d_call: .
v_call: TRBV4-2
clone_size: .

cdr3_aa: CASSFTLGTGSKKTQYF
cdr3_nt: TGTGCCAGCAGCTTTACGTTGGGGACAGGGAGTAAGAAGACCCAGTACTTC
j_call: TRBJ2-5
d_call: TRBD1
v_call: TRBV7-9
clone_size: .

cdr3_aa: CASSILGDIFGQPQHF
cdr3_nt: TGTGCCAGTAGTATTTTGGGGGACATTTTCGGTCAGCCCCAGCATTTT
j_call: TRBJ1-5
d_call: .
v_call: TRBV19
clone_size: .

cdr3_aa: CAIIGGRASYEQYF
cdr3_nt: TGTGCCATAATTGGCGGGAGGGCCTCCTACGAGCAGTACTTC
j_call: TRBJ2-7
d_call: TRBD2
v_call: TRBV2
clone_size: .